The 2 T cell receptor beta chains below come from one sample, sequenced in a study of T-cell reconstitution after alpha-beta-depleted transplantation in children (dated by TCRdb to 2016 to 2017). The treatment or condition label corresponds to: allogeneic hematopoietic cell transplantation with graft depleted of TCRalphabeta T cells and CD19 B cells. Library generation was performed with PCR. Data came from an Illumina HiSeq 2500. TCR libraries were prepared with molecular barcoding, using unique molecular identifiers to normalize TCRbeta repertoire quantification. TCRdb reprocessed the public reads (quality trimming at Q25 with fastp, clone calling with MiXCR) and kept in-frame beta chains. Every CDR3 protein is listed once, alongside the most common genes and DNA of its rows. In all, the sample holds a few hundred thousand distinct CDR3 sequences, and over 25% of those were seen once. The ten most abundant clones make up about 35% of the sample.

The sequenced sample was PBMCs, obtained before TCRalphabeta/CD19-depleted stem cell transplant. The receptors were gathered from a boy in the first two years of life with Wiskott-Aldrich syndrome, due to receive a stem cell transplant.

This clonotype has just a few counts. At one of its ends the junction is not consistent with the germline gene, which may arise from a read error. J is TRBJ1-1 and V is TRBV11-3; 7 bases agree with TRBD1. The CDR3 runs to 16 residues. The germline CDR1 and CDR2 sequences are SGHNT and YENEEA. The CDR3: CASSLGQGRENTEAFF. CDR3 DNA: TGTGCCAGCAGCTTAGGACAGGGTCGGGAGAACACTGAAGCTTTCTTC.

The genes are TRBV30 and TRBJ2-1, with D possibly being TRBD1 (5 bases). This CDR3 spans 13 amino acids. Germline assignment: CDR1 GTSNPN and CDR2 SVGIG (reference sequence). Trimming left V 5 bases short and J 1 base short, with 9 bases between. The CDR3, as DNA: TGTGCCTGGTCAGGGCGTTCCTACAATGAGCAGTTCTTC. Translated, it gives CAWSGRSYNEQFF.